This is a list of T cell receptor beta chains from one sample in a study of spatial heterogeneity in lung cancer. From the 5' RACE reads, TCRdb called clonotypes with MiXCR, one entry per CDR3 protein. Found here are 110,000 or so distinct CDR3 sequences, under 14% of them singletons; the top ten hold 24%. Sequencing used PBMCs, obtained at follow-up. All receptors derive from a female donor with early-stage non-small cell lung cancer. The CDR3 runs from the conserved cysteine through the conserved F or W. The D gene is left open where the match is weak. Part of the rows lack a size; the others show once, few, many or a class for expanded clones.

d_call: -; clone_size: few; cdr3_length: 15; v_call: TRBV7-3; j_call: TRBJ1-2; cdr3_aa: CASSLDPGSGYGYTF; cdr3_nt: TGTGCCAGCAGCTTAGATCCGGGATCGGGGTATGGCTACACCTTC
d_call: -; clone_size: -; cdr3_length: 14; v_call: TRBV12-3/TRBV12-4; j_call: TRBJ1-5; cdr3_aa: CASSSTGKNQPQHF; cdr3_nt: TGTGCCAGCAGTTCCACAGGGAAAAATCAGCCCCAGCATTTT
d_call: -; clone_size: many; cdr3_length: 14; v_call: TRBV20-1; j_call: TRBJ1-5; cdr3_aa: CSARDLTGSLPQHF; cdr3_nt: TGCAGTGCTAGAGATCTCACAGGGAGTTTGCCCCAGCATTTT
d_call: -; clone_size: few; cdr3_length: 16; v_call: TRBV6-1; j_call: TRBJ1-5; cdr3_aa: CASSELTGKTNQPQHF; cdr3_nt: TGTGCCAGCAGTGAACTTACAGGGAAGACCAATCAGCCCCAGCATTTT
d_call: TRBD2; clone_size: many; cdr3_length: 17; v_call: TRBV3-1; j_call: TRBJ2-1; cdr3_aa: CASSQEVLAGSHNEQFF; cdr3_nt: TGTGCCAGCAGCCAAGAAGTATTAGCGGGGTCTCACAATGAGCAGTTCTTC
d_call: -; clone_size: -; cdr3_length: 15; v_call: TRBV7-9; j_call: TRBJ2-1; cdr3_aa: CASSLALGSPNEQFF; cdr3_nt: TGTGCCAGCAGCTTAGCGCTGGGCTCTCCCAATGAGCAGTTCTTC
d_call: -; clone_size: many; cdr3_length: 14; v_call: TRBV24-1; j_call: TRBJ2-3; cdr3_aa: CATSDLRGTDTQYF; cdr3_nt: TGTGCCACCAGTGATTTGAGAGGCACAGATACGCAGTATTTT
d_call: -; clone_size: few; cdr3_length: 17; v_call: TRBV7-8; j_call: TRBJ2-6; cdr3_aa: CASSRWTEGSGANVLTF; cdr3_nt: TGTGCCAGCAGCAGGTGGACCGAAGGCTCTGGGGCCAACGTCCTGACTTTC
d_call: -; clone_size: -; cdr3_length: 14; v_call: TRBV10-3; j_call: TRBJ2-7; cdr3_aa: CAITAEGWGSEQYF; cdr3_nt: TGTGCCATCACCGCCGAGGGGTGGGGTTCCGAGCAGTACTTC
d_call: TRBD2; clone_size: -; cdr3_length: 15; v_call: TRBV5-1; j_call: TRBJ2-1; cdr3_aa: CASSLRLAGGNEQFF; cdr3_nt: TGCGCCAGCAGTTTGAGGCTAGCGGGGGGAAATGAGCAGTTCTTC
d_call: -; clone_size: -; cdr3_length: 12; v_call: TRBV5-1; j_call: TRBJ2-1; cdr3_aa: CASSLGRTHQFF; cdr3_nt: TGCGCCAGCAGCTTGGGACGGACCCATCAGTTCTTC
d_call: TRBD1; clone_size: many; cdr3_length: 14; v_call: TRBV6-1; j_call: TRBJ1-5; cdr3_aa: CASRPGQGSQPQHF; cdr3_nt: TGTGCCAGCAGACCGGGACAGGGCTCCCAGCCCCAGCATTTT
d_call: -; clone_size: -; cdr3_length: 13; v_call: TRBV5-1; j_call: TRBJ1-1; cdr3_aa: CASSLGTFSAAFF; cdr3_nt: TGCGCCAGCAGCTTGGGGACGTTCTCCGCGGCTTTCTTT
d_call: TRBD2; clone_size: many; cdr3_length: 18; v_call: TRBV24-1; j_call: TRBJ2-5; cdr3_aa: CATSDRPGLAGGRETQYF; cdr3_nt: TGTGCCACCAGTGACCGACCGGGACTAGCGGGAGGTCGGGAGACCCAGTACTTC
d_call: TRBD1; clone_size: many; cdr3_length: 19; v_call: TRBV18; j_call: TRBJ1-2; cdr3_aa: CASSPRTGTGRSVSYGYTF; cdr3_nt: TGTGCCAGCTCACCACGAACTGGGACAGGGAGATCGGTCTCATATGGCTACACCTTC
d_call: -; clone_size: many; cdr3_length: 12; v_call: TRBV28; j_call: TRBJ2-7; cdr3_aa: CASSLEGYEQYF; cdr3_nt: TGTGCCAGCAGTTTAGAGGGCTACGAGCAGTACTTC
d_call: -; clone_size: many; cdr3_length: 14; v_call: TRBV7-9; j_call: TRBJ1-1; cdr3_aa: CASSPVLGTTEAFF; cdr3_nt: TGTGCCAGCAGTCCGGTCTTAGGGACGACTGAAGCTTTCTTT
d_call: TRBD2; clone_size: few; cdr3_length: 20; v_call: TRBV29-1; j_call: TRBJ2-3; cdr3_aa: CSVPKGALLTSGRKNQGQYF; cdr3_nt: TGCAGCGTCCCGAAAGGGGCCTTACTTACTAGCGGGAGGAAAAATCAGGGGCAGTATTTT
d_call: TRBD1; clone_size: many; cdr3_length: 15; v_call: TRBV27; j_call: TRBJ1-1; cdr3_aa: CASSGTGRTNTEAFF; cdr3_nt: TGTGCCAGCAGTGGGACAGGGCGGACGAACACTGAAGCTTTCTTT
d_call: TRBD1; clone_size: many; cdr3_length: 16; v_call: TRBV19; j_call: TRBJ1-5; cdr3_aa: CASIDPGQGASQPQHF; cdr3_nt: TGTGCCAGTATTGATCCGGGACAGGGGGCGAGTCAGCCCCAGCATTTT
d_call: TRBD1; clone_size: -; cdr3_length: 14; v_call: TRBV12-3/TRBV12-4; j_call: TRBJ2-2; cdr3_aa: CASSRQGNTGELFF; cdr3_nt: TGTGCCAGCAGTAGACAGGGGAACACCGGGGAGCTGTTTTTT
d_call: TRBD2; clone_size: many; cdr3_length: 14; v_call: TRBV7-2; j_call: TRBJ2-1; cdr3_aa: CASSLAGGSDEQFF; cdr3_nt: TGTGCCAGCAGCTTAGCGGGAGGGTCGGATGAGCAGTTCTTC
d_call: TRBD1; clone_size: -; cdr3_length: 14; v_call: TRBV6-5; j_call: TRBJ2-1; cdr3_aa: CASTRGTGDNEQFF; cdr3_nt: TGTGCCAGCACTCGGGGGACAGGGGACAATGAGCAGTTCTTC
d_call: -; clone_size: few; cdr3_length: 16; v_call: TRBV19; j_call: TRBJ2-2; cdr3_aa: CASRDDAGLRTGELFF; cdr3_nt: TGTGCCAGTAGAGATGACGCGGGACTCCGAACCGGGGAGCTGTTTTTT